A single sample gave rise to the 25 T cell receptor beta chains below, sequenced in a study of sequential checkpoint blockade in melanoma. Noted treatment: randomized to nivolumab then ipilimumab (arm A) or the reverse (arm B). Only in-frame clones appear in the TCRdb table, and some are missing; sequencing was by immunoSEQ multiplex PCR. The repertoire has some 9,600 clones, more than 60% of them found once; the top ten carry about 12%. Material: CD8+ T cells sorted from blood (inferred from file names), obtained from a patient given nivolumab and ipilimumab in sequence. The receptor source for this set is a human donor with melanoma.

The V call is TRBV4-2, the J call TRBJ1-1; no reliable D call. Trimming removed 4 bases at V and 3 bases at J, with 18 bases between. Germline V lookup: CDR1 LGHNA, CDR2 YNFKEQ. This CDR3 comprises 16 residues. The CDR3 reads CASSPGRTAWDTEAFF. The CDR3 region has the DNA TGTGCCAGCAGCCCCGGGAGGACTGCCTGGGACACTGAAGCTTTCTTT.

The rearrangement links TRBV27 to TRBJ2-7, with D perhaps matching TRBD2 (6 bases). Germline V gene data show CDR1 as MNHEY and CDR2 as SMNVEV (reference sequence). V lost 6 bases and J lost 1, with 10 bases in between. CDR3 length: 13 amino acids. This CDR3 is CASSMTRSYEQYF. For the CDR3, the DNA is TGTGCCAGCAGCATGACTAGGTCCTACGAGCAGTACTTC.

The genes are TRBV4-1 and TRBJ2-2; TRBD1 matches 8 bases. The CDR3 is 15 amino acids. Trimming removed 1 base from V and 6 bases from J; junction bases left unmatched: 4. Germline assignment: CDR1 MGHRA and CDR2 YSYEKL. CDR3 region: CASSQAGQGAGELFF. As DNA, the CDR3 is TGCGCCAGCAGCCAAGCTGGACAGGGTGCCGGGGAGCTGTTTTTT.

This clone is labeled as large. The chain employs TRBV30 and TRBJ1-1, with D possibly being TRBD1 (6 bases). The CDR3 consists of 13 residues. CDR1 GTSNPN and CDR2 SVGIG come from the germline V gene (reference sequence). V was trimmed by 3 bases and J by 1 base, leaving 9 bases between them. The CDR3 here is CAWRTGGNTEAFF. For the CDR3, the DNA is TGTGCCTGGAGGACAGGAGGGAACACTGAAGCTTTCTTT. Supplemented by reference TRBV30 and TRBJ1-1, the full variable domain reads SQTIHQWPATLVQPVGSPLSLECTVEGTSNPNLYWYRQAAGRGLQLLFYSVGIGQISSEVPQNLSASRPQDRQFILSSKKLLLSDSGFYLCAWRTGGNTEAFFGQGTRLTVV.

V and J are TRBV28 and TRBJ2-1, with a weak D call TRBD2 (6 bases). Germline V lookup: CDR1 MDHEN, CDR2 SYDVKM. The V gene lost 6 bases and the J gene lost 7 bases, with 16 bases spanning the gap. The CDR3 is 14 residues long. CDR3 sequence (DNA): TGTGCCAGCAGCCCTAGGGGACTCGGGAATGAGCAGTTCTTC. Its translation: CASSPRGLGNEQFF.

V usage is TRBV5-6 and J usage is TRBJ1-1, with a tentative D call TRBD1 (6 bases). The CDR3 consists of 13 residues. Per the germline V gene, CDR1 is SGHDT and CDR2 is YYEEEE. The V end was cut by 0 bases, the J end by 6 bases, with 9 bases between. DNA of the CDR3: TGTGCCAGCAGCTTGGGGGGGCGGGCTGAAGCTTTCTTT. Translated, it gives CASSLGGRAEAFF.

The chain carries TRBV11-2 and TRBJ2-7; 13 bases agree with TRBD2. The CDR3 runs 16 residues. After removal of 5 bases from V and 4 bases from J, the junction contained 8 bases not matched to a gene. The germline V gene encodes CDR1 SGHAT and CDR2 FQNNGV. The chain's CDR3 is CASSPRTSGSEYEQYF. In nucleotides, the CDR3 is TGTGCCAGCAGCCCACGGACTAGCGGGAGCGAGTACGAGCAGTACTTC.

The rearrangement uses TRBV28 and TRBJ2-1; 9 bases are shared with TRBD2. CDR1 and CDR2 from the germline V gene are MDHEN and SYDVKM. With 3 bases clipped from V and 5 bases from J, the junction kept 2 bases outside the gene matches. This CDR3 has 14 residues. The CDR3 DNA sequence: TGTGCCAGCAGTTTGCTAGCGGGAAACAATGAGCAGTTCTTC. This codes for CASSLLAGNNEQFF. Variable domain in full (rest from reference TRBV28 and TRBJ2-1): DVKVTQSSRYLVKRTGEKVFLECVQDMDHENMFWYRQDPGLGLRLIYFSYDVKMKEKGDIPEGYSVSREKKERFSLILESASTNQTSMYLCASSLLAGNNEQFFGPGTRLTVL.

The chain recombines TRBV5-1 with TRBJ2-1; 9 bases align to TRBD1. There are 15 residues in the CDR3. Germline CDR1 is SGHRS and CDR2 is YFSETQ. With 3 bases clipped from V and 8 bases from J, the junction kept 9 bases outside the gene matches. CDR3 DNA: TGCGCCAGCAGCTCTGGACAGGGGAAGCCGTATGAGCAGTTCTTC. Translated: CASSSGQGKPYEQFF.

The genes are TRBV19 and TRBJ2-7; D remains ambiguous. V was trimmed by 8 bases and J by 1 base, leaving 15 bases between them. Germline assignment: CDR1 LNHDA and CDR2 SQIVND (reference sequence). The length of the CDR3 is 14 residues. The CDR3 region has the DNA TGTGCCAGTTCCCTCGGCGGAGTGTCCTACGAGCAGTACTTC. Translating it yields CASSLGGVSYEQYF.

This clone was seen only once. V is TRBV30 and J is TRBJ2-1, with a possible D match to TRBD1 (5 bases). CDR1 and CDR2 (germline): GTSNPN, SVGIG (reference sequence). The CDR3 covers 12 residues. Trimming took 2 bases from V and 6 from J, leaving 8 bases between them. The CDR3 loop is CAWSNTGNEQFF. Written as DNA, the CDR3 is TGTGCCTGGAGTAACACAGGCAATGAGCAGTTCTTC. Combining the CDR3 with reference TRBV30 and TRBJ2-1 gives the whole variable domain SQTIHQWPATLVQPVGSPLSLECTVEGTSNPNLYWYRQAAGRGLQLLFYSVGIGQISSEVPQNLSASRPQDRQFILSSKKLLLSDSGFYLCAWSNTGNEQFFGPGTRLTVL.

The chain employs TRBV28 and TRBJ1-4; D not resolved. CDR1 is MDHEN and CDR2 is SYDVKM in the germline V gene. The CDR3 contains 13 residues. With 3 bases removed from V and 5 bases from J, the gap between germline ends came to 7 bases. Here the CDR3 reads CASSFSQNEKLFF. The CDR3 DNA sequence: TGTGCCAGCAGTTTCTCCCAGAATGAAAAACTGTTTTTT.

The chain recombines TRBV29-1 with TRBJ2-3; 8 bases align to TRBD2. The CDR3 covers 15 residues. The V and J ends lost 2 bases and 3 bases, in that order; junction bases with no gene match: 7. Germline V gene data show CDR1 as SQVTM and CDR2 as ANQGSEA. CDR3 loop: CSVESSGEGTDTQYF. The CDR3 nucleotides read TGCAGCGTTGAAAGTAGCGGGGAGGGGACAGATACGCAGTATTTT.

The genes are TRBV28 and TRBJ1-2; D remains ambiguous. This CDR3 is built from 15 residues. Deletions cut 9 bases from V and 0 bases from J, with 17 bases between. Germline V gives CDR1 MDHEN, CDR2 SYDVKM. CDR3 sequence reads: CASGVRGYPNYGYTF. In DNA form, the CDR3 reads TGTGCCAGTGGGGTAAGAGGGTACCCTAACTATGGCTACACCTTC.

This CDR3 reads CASSIEGQGVPEAFF. CDR3 DNA: TGTGCCAGTAGTATTGAGGGGCAGGGGGTTCCTGAAGCTTTCTTT. The V gene is TRBV19, the J gene TRBJ1-1; the match to TRBD1 covers 7 bases. With V trimmed by 3 bases and J by 6 bases, 10 bases remained unmatched. The CDR3 has 15 amino acids. Germline V gene lookup returns CDR1 LNHDA and CDR2 SQIVND (reference sequence).

The rearrangement links TRBV13 to TRBJ1-1, with 7 bases that match TRBD1. The CDR3 has 16 amino acids. Per germline, CDR1 PRHDT and CDR2 FYEKMQ (reference sequence). Losses at the gene ends were 4 bases for V and 0 bases for J; bases not matched to a gene: 8. The CDR3 protein is CASSSRQGDMNTEAFF. DNA for the CDR3: TGTGCCAGCAGCTCACGACAGGGAGACATGAACACTGAAGCTTTCTTT.

The rearrangement links TRBV6-5 to TRBJ1-2, with TRBD1 identical over 9 bases. Germline CDR1 is MNHEY and CDR2 is SVGAGI. The ends lost 0 bases at V and 8 bases at J; junction bases unmatched: 10. The CDR3 is made up of 16 amino acids. The CDR3 protein is CASSYSITGGAEGYTF. The CDR3 nucleotides are TGTGCCAGCAGTTACTCGATAACAGGGGGCGCGGAAGGCTACACCTTC.

This sequence joins TRBV7-9 and TRBJ1-2; D is possibly TRBD1 (5 bases). The CDR3 contains 12 residues. Trimming cost V 6 bases and J 7 bases, with 12 bases left between them. The germline gives CDR1 SEHNR, CDR2 FQNEAQ (reference sequence). Here the CDR3 DNA reads TGTGCCAGCAGACCCGGGGGTGTTGGCTACACCTTC. Amino acids: CASRPGGVGYTF.

J is TRBJ2-7 and V is TRBV27; 7 nucleotides align to TRBD1. CDR3 size: 14 residues. V gave up 5 bases and J gave up 2 bases; unmatched junction bases: 6. Per germline, CDR1 MNHEY and CDR2 SMNVEV (reference sequence). This chain's CDR3 is CASSAGTVPYEQYF. In DNA form, the CDR3 reads TGTGCCAGCAGTGCCGGGACAGTCCCCTACGAGCAGTACTTC.

The chain carries TRBV7-9 and TRBJ2-7, with D possibly TRBD1 on 7 matching bases. The V and J ends lost 1 base and 2 bases respectively, with 12 bases between them. This CDR3 is 15 amino acids long. CDR1 and CDR2 (germline): SEHNR, FQNEAQ (reference sequence). The CDR3, as DNA: TGTGCCAGCAGCTTAGAGGCAGGGGGGACCTACGAGCAGTACTTC. It translates to CASSLEAGGTYEQYF.

The chain links TRBV27 to TRBJ2-3; 7 bases map to TRBD1. This CDR3 is built from 15 residues. V trimming: 2 bases; J trimming: 0 bases; junction bases outside the gene matches: 2. Looked up from germline, CDR1 is MNHEY and CDR2 is SMNVEV (reference sequence). As DNA, the CDR3 is TGTGCCAGCAGTTTACGACAGGGAAGCACAGATACGCAGTATTTT. This translates into CASSLRQGSTDTQYF.

The chain uses TRBV27 and TRBJ2-1; TRBD2 might be the D (5 bases). There are 15 residues in the CDR3. Germline CDR1 is MNHEY and CDR2 is SMNVEV (reference sequence). V shed 2 bases and J shed 7 bases, with 15 bases lying between them. CDR3 residues: CASSLGGPGGNEQFF. For the CDR3, the DNA is TGTGCCAGCAGTTTAGGTGGGCCCGGAGGTAATGAGCAGTTCTTC.

The rearrangement joins TRBV19 to TRBJ2-7; D not resolved. V gave up 3 bases and J gave up 0 bases, with 9 bases separating them. CDR3 length: 14 residues. Germline lookup yields CDR1 LNHDA and CDR2 SQIVND (reference sequence). The CDR3 DNA reads as TGTGCCAGTAGTATGGGCCATTACTCCTACGAGCAGTACTTC. Its translation is CASSMGHYSYEQYF. Full variable domain (outside the CDR3, taken from reference TRBV19 and TRBJ2-7): DGGITQSPKYLFRKEGQNVTLSCEQNLNHDAMYWYRQDPGQGLRLIYYSQIVNDFQKGDIAEGYSVSREKKESFPLTVTSAQKNPTAFYLCASSMGHYSYEQYFGPGTRLTVT.

The V call is TRBV28, the J call TRBJ2-7, with D unresolved. Germline CDR1 reads MDHEN; CDR2 reads SYDVKM. V shed 3 bases and J shed 7 bases, with 10 bases lying between them. CDR3 size: 12 residues. The DNA for the CDR3 is TGTGCCAGCAGTTTTTGGGCCCAGGAGCAGTACTTC. Translation gives CASSFWAQEQYF.

The gene calls are TRBV9 and TRBJ1-1; 10 bases map to TRBD1. The CDR3 runs to 17 residues. The V gene end was trimmed by 0 bases and the J gene end by 4 bases; junction bases not matched to a gene: 9. In germline, CDR1 is SGDLS, CDR2 YYNGEE. The CDR3 DNA follows: TGTGCCAGCAGCGTAGGGGACAGGGGCCTTGGGGGCACTGAAGCTTTCTTT. Amino acids: CASSVGDRGLGGTEAFF.